A single sample is the source of the 5 T cell receptor beta chains below, sequenced in a study of cytomegalovirus exposure and HLA in healthy donors. The PCR ran on 60 Vbeta and 13 Jbeta primers. TCRdb keeps only in-frame clones here, not all; method: immunoSEQ multiplex PCR. The sample contains around 90,000 clones, about 66% of which appear only once. Sequencing used PBMCs. Source of these receptors: a woman in her fifties or sixties in good health and CMV-seropositive.

The V gene is TRBV27, the J gene TRBJ2-3; tentatively, D is TRBD2 (9 bases). Trimming left V 0 bases short and J 2 bases short, with 21 bases between. CDR3 size: 19 residues. Germline CDR1 reads MNHEY; CDR2 reads SMNVEV (reference sequence). This CDR3 reads CASSLSGQVAGGNTDTQYF. The CDR3 nucleotides read TGTGCCAGCAGTTTATCGGGACAGGTGGCGGGGGGGAACACAGATACGCAGTATTTT.

This clone was detected only once. The chain is built from TRBV6-5 and TRBJ2-1; 7 bases match TRBD2. CDR1 and CDR2 (germline): MNHEY, SVGAGI. This CDR3 has 15 residues. V lost 6 bases to trimming and J lost 5 bases; unmatched junction nucleotides: 10. Written as DNA, the CDR3 is TGTGCCAGCAGATGGGTTGGGGGAGGGGACAATGAGCAGTTCTTC. Translation: CASRWVGGGDNEQFF.

V and J are TRBV6-1 and TRBJ1-2, with D unresolved. The germline V and J ends were trimmed by 6 bases and 10 bases, with 21 bases remaining between them. Germline assignment: CDR1 MNHNS and CDR2 SASEGT. The CDR3 runs 14 residues. Here the CDR3 reads CASRNVLGRRPYTF. In DNA, the CDR3 is TGTGCCAGCAGAAACGTATTGGGGAGAAGACCCTACACCTTC.

The chain employs TRBV19 and TRBJ1-5; weak D call: TRBD1 (5 bases). CDR1 is LNHDA and CDR2 is SQIVND in the germline V gene (reference sequence). V was clipped by 3 bases and J by 7 bases, with 10 bases between them. This CDR3 is built from 13 residues. The CDR3 region is CASSMEGRQPQHF. The CDR3 DNA reads as TGTGCCAGTAGTATGGAGGGGCGACAGCCCCAGCATTTT.

Worth noting for this clone: Other DNA sequences of this sample code for an identical CDR3. CDR3 in DNA: TGTGCCAGTACCAGAACAGGGGTGAACACTGAAGCTTTCTTT. Its protein product is CASTRTGVNTEAFF. The chain recombines TRBV19 with TRBJ1-1; 7 nucleotides agree with TRBD1. The CDR3 consists of 14 residues. The junction had 5 bases not matched to a gene; V was cut back by 7 bases and J by 0 bases. Germline V gene data show CDR1 as LNHDA and CDR2 as SQIVND (reference sequence).